These T cell receptor beta chains were read from a single sample in a study of CD8 T cells in Susac syndrome. In TCRdb, the immunoSEQ multiplex PCR reads were re-called with MiXCR into one record per CDR3 protein. This repertoire shows approximately 220,000 distinct CDR3 sequences, around 90% found once; its top ten account for around 0.14%. The specimen was CD8+ T cells from PBMCs. The receptors derive from a human donor with multiple sclerosis. Each CDR3 is given with its conserved first and last residue. D genes are given only for firm matches. Only part of the rows carry a size: once, few, many, or a class if the clone is expanded.

cdr3_aa: CASSQDLADNQPQHF
cdr3_nt: TGCGCCAGCAGCCAAGATCTGGCAGATAATCAGCCCCAGCATTTT
d_call: NA
j_call: TRBJ1-5
v_call: TRBV4-3
clone_size: NA

cdr3_aa: CASSAPGGGGELFF
cdr3_nt: TGTGCCAGCTCAGCCCCGGGGGGCGGCGGGGAGCTGTTTTTT
d_call: NA
j_call: TRBJ2-2
v_call: TRBV6-5
clone_size: few

cdr3_aa: CASSPDRGGQPQHF
cdr3_nt: TGTGCCAGCAGCCCTGACAGGGGAGGTCAGCCCCAGCATTTT
d_call: TRBD1
j_call: TRBJ1-5
v_call: TRBV12-3/TRBV12-4
clone_size: NA

cdr3_aa: CASSDTLYEQYF
cdr3_nt: TGTGCCAGCAGTGATACCCTCTACGAGCAGTACTTC
d_call: NA
j_call: TRBJ2-7
v_call: TRBV6-1
clone_size: NA

cdr3_aa: CASSTGLGSNQPQHF
cdr3_nt: TGCGCCAGCAGCACGGGACTTGGGAGCAATCAGCCCCAGCATTTT
d_call: NA
j_call: TRBJ1-5
v_call: TRBV5-1
clone_size: NA

cdr3_aa: CASSVASVTGELFF
cdr3_nt: TGTGCCAGCAGCGTAGCTTCCGTCACCGGGGAGCTGTTTTTT
d_call: NA
j_call: TRBJ2-2
v_call: TRBV9
clone_size: NA

cdr3_aa: CAWSRGQGPQETQYF
cdr3_nt: TGTGCCTGGAGTCGCGGGCAGGGCCCCCAAGAGACCCAGTACTTC
d_call: NA
j_call: TRBJ2-5
v_call: TRBV30
clone_size: few

cdr3_aa: CASSQELTTGAHEQYF
cdr3_nt: TGCGCCAGCAGCCAAGAGCTAACGACAGGGGCCCACGAGCAGTACTTC
d_call: TRBD1
j_call: TRBJ2-7
v_call: TRBV4-3
clone_size: NA

cdr3_aa: CASSYKGDGAAYFTDTQYF
cdr3_nt: TGTGCCAGCAGTTACAAGGGGGACGGAGCCGCCTACTTCACAGATACGCAGTATTTT
d_call: NA
j_call: TRBJ2-3
v_call: TRBV6-5
clone_size: NA

cdr3_aa: CASSDREQYF
cdr3_nt: TGTGCCAGCAGTGACAGGGAGCAGTACTTC
d_call: NA
j_call: TRBJ2-7
v_call: TRBV2
clone_size: NA

cdr3_aa: CASAGGGLTDTQYF
cdr3_nt: TGTGCCAGCGCCGGGGGGGGCCTAACAGATACGCAGTATTTT
d_call: TRBD2
j_call: TRBJ2-3
v_call: TRBV13
clone_size: NA

cdr3_aa: CASSLSRGGTQYF
cdr3_nt: TGTGCCAGCAGTTTATCTAGAGGAGGGACCCAGTACTTC
d_call: NA
j_call: TRBJ2-5
v_call: TRBV27
clone_size: NA

cdr3_aa: CASSYVGDSNQPQHF
cdr3_nt: TGTGCCAGCAGTTACGTGGGGGATAGCAATCAGCCCCAGCATTTT
d_call: NA
j_call: TRBJ1-5
v_call: TRBV6-5
clone_size: once

cdr3_aa: CASSYGDRATDTQYF
cdr3_nt: TGTGCCAGCAGTTACGGGGATAGGGCCACAGATACGCAGTATTTT
d_call: NA
j_call: TRBJ2-3
v_call: TRBV6-5
clone_size: NA

cdr3_aa: CASSRPAEAGQVSGNTIYF
cdr3_nt: TGTGCCAGCAGCAGACCGGCCGAGGCAGGCCAAGTCTCTGGAAACACCATATATTTT
d_call: NA
j_call: TRBJ1-3
v_call: TRBV9
clone_size: NA

cdr3_aa: CASSPGTGPDEQYF
cdr3_nt: TGTGCCAGCAGCCCGGGGACAGGGCCCGACGAGCAGTACTTC
d_call: TRBD1
j_call: TRBJ2-7
v_call: TRBV5-4
clone_size: NA

cdr3_aa: CASSLSRGTDTQYF
cdr3_nt: TGTGCCAGCAGTTTATCCAGGGGCACAGATACGCAGTATTTT
d_call: NA
j_call: TRBJ2-3
v_call: TRBV12-3/TRBV12-4
clone_size: NA

cdr3_aa: CASSREASDLAYEQYF
cdr3_nt: TGTGCCAGCAGTAGGGAGGCGTCGGACTTAGCCTACGAGCAGTACTTC
d_call: NA
j_call: TRBJ2-7
v_call: TRBV6-6
clone_size: NA

cdr3_aa: CASRITGVSYNEQFF
cdr3_nt: TGTGCCAGTAGAATTACAGGAGTCTCCTACAATGAGCAGTTCTTC
d_call: NA
j_call: TRBJ2-1
v_call: TRBV19
clone_size: NA

cdr3_aa: CASSRAASNYGYTF
cdr3_nt: TGTGCCAGTAGTAGGGCAGCCTCTAACTATGGCTACACCTTC
d_call: NA
j_call: TRBJ1-2
v_call: TRBV19
clone_size: NA

cdr3_aa: CASSLGTGGNQPQHF
cdr3_nt: TGTGCCAGCAGCTTAGGGACAGGGGGCAATCAGCCCCAGCATTTT
d_call: TRBD1
j_call: TRBJ1-5
v_call: TRBV7-9
clone_size: NA

cdr3_aa: CASSYGRFQTQYF
cdr3_nt: TGTGCCAGCAGCTATGGGCGGTTCCAGACCCAGTACTTC
d_call: NA
j_call: TRBJ2-5
v_call: TRBV7-6
clone_size: NA

cdr3_aa: CASSVGPRREQYF
cdr3_nt: TGTGCCAGCAGCGTGGGCCCCAGGCGGGAGCAGTACTTC
d_call: NA
j_call: TRBJ2-7
v_call: TRBV5-6
clone_size: NA

cdr3_aa: CASREGWTNTGELFF
cdr3_nt: TGTGCCAGCAGGGAGGGTTGGACAAACACCGGGGAGCTGTTTTTT
d_call: NA
j_call: TRBJ2-2
v_call: TRBV27
clone_size: NA

cdr3_aa: CASRGGRQGRNTEAFF
cdr3_nt: TGTGCCAGCAGGGGGGGCCGACAGGGGAGGAACACTGAAGCTTTCTTT
d_call: TRBD1
j_call: TRBJ1-1
v_call: TRBV27
clone_size: NA

cdr3_aa: CASSWGTGGNTEAFF
cdr3_nt: TGTGCCAGCAGCTGGGGGACAGGGGGCAACACTGAAGCTTTCTTT
d_call: TRBD1
j_call: TRBJ1-1
v_call: TRBV5-6
clone_size: NA

cdr3_aa: CSAKGLADEAFF
cdr3_nt: TGCAGCGCAAAAGGACTGGCCGATGAAGCTTTCTTT
d_call: NA
j_call: TRBJ1-1
v_call: TRBV29-1
clone_size: NA

cdr3_aa: CASSLGAFPSYEQYF
cdr3_nt: TGTGCCAGCAGCTTAGGCGCCTTCCCCTCCTACGAGCAGTACTTC
d_call: NA
j_call: TRBJ2-7
v_call: TRBV7-9
clone_size: NA

cdr3_aa: CASSGGEVTYEQYF
cdr3_nt: TGTGCCAGCAGCGGAGGTGAGGTTACCTACGAGCAGTACTTC
d_call: NA
j_call: TRBJ2-7
v_call: TRBV9
clone_size: NA

cdr3_aa: CASSLGQGGDNEKLFF
cdr3_nt: TGTGCCAGCAGCCTCGGACAGGGAGGGGACAATGAAAAACTGTTTTTT
d_call: TRBD1
j_call: TRBJ1-4
v_call: TRBV13
clone_size: once

cdr3_aa: CASSLTSEDNEQFF
cdr3_nt: TGTGCCAGCAGCCTGACTAGCGAGGACAATGAGCAGTTCTTC
d_call: TRBD2
j_call: TRBJ2-1
v_call: TRBV6-5
clone_size: NA

cdr3_aa: CASSTTERLETANYEQYF
cdr3_nt: TGTGCCAGTAGTACCACCGAAAGATTGGAGACAGCCAACTACGAGCAGTACTTC
d_call: NA
j_call: TRBJ2-7
v_call: TRBV19
clone_size: NA

cdr3_aa: CASSHVLGGGSQPQHF
cdr3_nt: TGCGCCAGCAGCCATGTTCTGGGGGGTGGGAGTCAGCCCCAGCATTTT
d_call: NA
j_call: TRBJ1-5
v_call: TRBV4-1
clone_size: NA

cdr3_aa: CASSPGQGANEQYF
cdr3_nt: TGTGCCAGCAGCCCCGGACAGGGGGCGAACGAGCAGTACTTC
d_call: TRBD1
j_call: TRBJ2-7
v_call: TRBV6-6
clone_size: NA

cdr3_aa: CASSTQGGEQYF
cdr3_nt: TGTGCCAGCAGCACACAGGGCGGCGAGCAGTACTTC
d_call: NA
j_call: TRBJ2-7
v_call: TRBV9
clone_size: NA

cdr3_aa: CASNPGRASYEQYF
cdr3_nt: TGTGCCAGTAATCCCGGACGAGCCTCCTACGAGCAGTACTTC
d_call: NA
j_call: TRBJ2-7
v_call: TRBV19
clone_size: NA

cdr3_aa: CASSQSRAEGAISPSIF
cdr3_nt: NA
d_call: NA
j_call: TRBJ1-5
v_call: TRBV23-1
clone_size: NA

cdr3_aa: CASSPLGGSSTDTQYF
cdr3_nt: TGTGCCAGCAGTCCGCTCGGGGGGTCTAGCACAGATACGCAGTATTTT
d_call: TRBD2
j_call: TRBJ2-3
v_call: TRBV27
clone_size: once

cdr3_aa: CSAPGAPGFGPWRSYTF
cdr3_nt: TGCAGTGCCCCAGGGGCTCCGGGGTTTGGCCCTTGGAGGAGCTACACCTTC
d_call: NA
j_call: TRBJ1-2
v_call: TRBV20-1
clone_size: NA

cdr3_aa: CASSRTGFYEQYF
cdr3_nt: TGTGCCAGCAGTCGGACAGGGTTTTACGAGCAGTACTTC
d_call: TRBD1
j_call: TRBJ2-7
v_call: TRBV7-9
clone_size: NA

cdr3_aa: CASSHMVGGVRTNTGELFF
cdr3_nt: TGTGCCAGCAGCCACATGGTCGGCGGAGTACGTACGAACACCGGGGAGCTGTTTTTT
d_call: NA
j_call: TRBJ2-2
v_call: TRBV3-1
clone_size: once

cdr3_aa: CASSYGAGTGSTDTQYF
cdr3_nt: TGTGCCAGCAGTTACGGGGCGGGGACAGGTAGCACAGATACGCAGTATTTT
d_call: TRBD1
j_call: TRBJ2-3
v_call: TRBV6-5
clone_size: NA

cdr3_aa: CASSWAANEQFF
cdr3_nt: TGCGCCAGCAGCTGGGCGGCCAATGAGCAGTTCTTC
d_call: NA
j_call: TRBJ2-1
v_call: TRBV5-1
clone_size: once

cdr3_aa: CASSLRDRGRGNGYTF
cdr3_nt: TGTGCCAGCAGCTTAAGGGACAGGGGGCGCGGAAATGGCTACACCTTC
d_call: TRBD1
j_call: TRBJ1-2
v_call: TRBV13
clone_size: NA

cdr3_aa: CASTPGGVGTEAFF
cdr3_nt: TGTGCCAGCACCCCCGGGGGGGTTGGGACTGAAGCTTTCTTT
d_call: NA
j_call: TRBJ1-1
v_call: TRBV6-5
clone_size: once

cdr3_aa: CASSPRTGVGLNEKLFF
cdr3_nt: TGTGCCAGCAGCCCCCGGACAGGGGTCGGGCTTAATGAAAAACTGTTTTTT
d_call: TRBD1
j_call: TRBJ1-4
v_call: TRBV12-3/TRBV12-4
clone_size: NA

cdr3_aa: CASSQTGSQETQYF
cdr3_nt: TGTGCCAGCAGCCAGACAGGGTCTCAAGAGACCCAGTACTTC
d_call: TRBD1
j_call: TRBJ2-5
v_call: TRBV7-9
clone_size: NA

cdr3_aa: CASSQDRQGGELFF
cdr3_nt: TGTGCCAGCAGCCAAGACCGACAGGGTGGGGAGCTGTTTTTT
d_call: TRBD1
j_call: TRBJ2-2
v_call: TRBV14
clone_size: NA

cdr3_aa: CASSLDQGRRANTEAFF
cdr3_nt: TGTGCCAGCAGCTTAGACCAGGGAAGGAGGGCGAACACTGAAGCTTTCTTT
d_call: NA
j_call: TRBJ1-1
v_call: TRBV13
clone_size: NA

cdr3_aa: CASSLSGGMEETQYF
cdr3_nt: TGTGCCAGCAGTTTATCAGGGGGAATGGAAGAGACCCAGTACTTC
d_call: TRBD1
j_call: TRBJ2-5
v_call: TRBV12-3/TRBV12-4
clone_size: NA